A selection of T cell receptor beta chains follows, all from one sample in a study of blood T cells in healthy people across ages. One entry per CDR3 protein results from TCRdb running MiXCR on the 5' RACE reads. Of around 1.5 million distinct CDR3 sequences in the sample, roughly 59% were seen once. The sequenced sample consisted of blood. These receptors were taken from a man aged 18 to 29 in good health. Each CDR3 is given with its conserved first and last residue. A D gene is named only where the DNA matches it firmly. Part of the rows lack a size; the others show once, few, many or a class for expanded clones.

J gene	clone size	D gene	V gene	CDR3 protein	CDR3 DNA
TRBJ2-3	.	TRBD1	TRBV20-1	CSARDTRQGARNTQYF	TGCAGTGCTAGAGATACGCGACAGGGGGCTAGGAATACGCAGTATTTT
TRBJ1-2	.	.	TRBV11-2	CASSLDGSKNYGYTF	TGTGCCAGCAGCTTAGATGGATCGAAGAACTATGGCTACACCTTC
TRBJ2-2	.	.	TRBV27	CASSFFGGNTGELFF	TGTGCCAGCAGTTTCTTTGGGGGGAACACCGGGGAGCTGTTTTTT
TRBJ2-7	.	TRBD1	TRBV20-1	CSVRGMDRVPYEQYF	TGCAGTGTAAGGGGCATGGACAGGGTCCCCTACGAGCAGTACTTC
TRBJ2-3	few	TRBD2	TRBV5-1	CASSHTQAGEITDTQYF	TGCGCCAGCAGCCACACCCAAGCGGGGGAAATCACAGATACGCAGTATTTT
TRBJ2-7	many	.	TRBV7-9	CASSLGSGPQYF	TGTGCCAGCAGCTTAGGATCAGGCCCTCAGTACTTC
TRBJ1-2	few	.	TRBV29-1	CSAGGLEGGGYTF	TGCAGCGCCGGTGGTTTGGAGGGCGGAGGCTACACCTTC
TRBJ1-2	few	TRBD1	TRBV25-1	CASSESGQGAYGYTF	TGTGCCAGCAGTGAATCCGGACAGGGCGCCTATGGCTACACCTTC
TRBJ1-5	.	.	TRBV5-6	CAGSLKQGLIEDQPQHF	TGTGCCGGCAGCCTAAAACAGGGCCTTATCGAGGATCAGCCCCAGCATTTT
TRBJ2-2	few	.	TRBV7-2	CASSLGGRTGELFF	TGTGCCAGCAGCTTAGGGGGCCGGACCGGGGAGCTGTTTTTT
TRBJ2-4	few	.	TRBV6-1	CASSEGQSVRDIQYF	TGTGCCAGCAGTGAAGGACAGTCCGTTCGGGACATTCAGTACTTC
TRBJ2-7	.	.	TRBV20-1	CSAEGGLDPGYEQYF	TGCAGTGCGGAGGGGGGCCTCGACCCTGGCTACGAGCAGTACTTC
TRBJ2-7	few	.	TRBV6-5	CASTYLYEQYF	TGTGCCAGCACTTACTTGTACGAGCAGTACTTC
TRBJ2-4	.	.	TRBV28	CASSLLSLAKNIQYF	TGTGCCAGCAGTTTATTATCGCTAGCCAAAAACATTCAGTACTTC
TRBJ1-5	.	.	TRBV29-1	CSVTTGGEPQHF	TGCAGCGTGACGACGGGGGGAGAGCCCCAGCATTTT
TRBJ2-1	.	.	TRBV20-1	CSVPYSNNEQFF	TGCAGCGTTCCCTACAGCAACAATGAGCAGTTCTTC
TRBJ2-7	few	.	TRBV4-1	CASSQGVNPYEQYF	TGCGCCAGCAGCCAAGGCGTGAACCCCTACGAGCAGTACTTC
TRBJ2-5	.	TRBD2	TRBV6-2/TRBV6-3	CASRSLAGKTQYF	TGTGCCAGCAGATCACTAGCGGGCAAGACCCAGTACTTC
TRBJ2-7	.	.	TRBV5-6	CASSVSWAGPTYEQYF	TGTGCCAGCAGCGTGTCTTGGGCGGGCCCTACCTACGAGCAGTACTTC
TRBJ2-5	.	.	TRBV29-1	CSVEEGGAVWETQYF	TGCAGCGTTGAAGAAGGTGGGGCAGTATGGGAGACCCAGTACTTC
TRBJ2-7	few	TRBD1	TRBV3-1	CASSQDSGRGTSYEQYF	TGTGCCAGCAGCCAAGACAGTGGCAGGGGGACCTCCTACGAGCAGTACTTC
TRBJ1-6	.	.	TRBV20-1	CSARDGGRVYNSPLHF	TGCAGTGCTAGAGATGGCGGCAGGGTCTATAATTCACCCCTCCACTTT
TRBJ2-1	few	.	TRBV20-1	CSPLGFGYEQFF	TGCAGTCCTCTGGGCTTCGGTTATGAGCAGTTCTTC
TRBJ1-4	.	.	TRBV6-6	CASSYSQLEKLFF	TGTGCCAGCAGTTACTCACAGTTAGAAAAACTGTTTTTT
TRBJ2-5	few	TRBD1	TRBV4-2	CASSQEPRGSQETQYF	TGTGCCAGCAGCCAAGAACCCAGGGGGTCACAAGAGACCCAGTACTTC
TRBJ2-2	.	.	TRBV14	CASSRRRPGTGELFF	TGTGCCAGCAGCCGCCGGAGGCCGGGCACCGGGGAGCTGTTTTTT
TRBJ2-1	.	TRBD2	TRBV6-5	CASSLLEASGYNEQFF	TGTGCCAGCAGTCTCCTGGAGGCTAGCGGTTACAATGAGCAGTTCTTC
TRBJ2-2	once	.	TRBV19	CASKGQVGELFF	TGTGCCAGTAAGGGTCAGGTCGGGGAGCTGTTTTTT
TRBJ2-5	once	.	TRBV6-6	CASSYGEKEGETQYF	TGTGCCAGCAGTTACGGGGAAAAAGAGGGAGAGACCCAGTACTTC
TRBJ2-1	.	.	TRBV25-1	CASSGGGQVGAYNEQFF	TGTGCCAGCAGTGGGGGGGGACAGGTAGGGGCCTACAATGAGCAGTTCTTC
TRBJ2-7	.	.	TRBV7-6	CASSLRRPGSWTEQYF	TGTGCCAGCAGCCTCCGGCGGCCTGGTTCTTGGACGGAGCAGTACTTC
TRBJ2-7	.	.	TRBV7-6	CAGSATPSYEQYF	TGTGCCGGCAGCGCCACCCCATCCTACGAGCAGTACTTC
TRBJ1-1	many	.	TRBV6-5	CASSRDRGAEAFF	TGTGCCAGCAGCCGGGACCGGGGGGCTGAAGCTTTCTTT